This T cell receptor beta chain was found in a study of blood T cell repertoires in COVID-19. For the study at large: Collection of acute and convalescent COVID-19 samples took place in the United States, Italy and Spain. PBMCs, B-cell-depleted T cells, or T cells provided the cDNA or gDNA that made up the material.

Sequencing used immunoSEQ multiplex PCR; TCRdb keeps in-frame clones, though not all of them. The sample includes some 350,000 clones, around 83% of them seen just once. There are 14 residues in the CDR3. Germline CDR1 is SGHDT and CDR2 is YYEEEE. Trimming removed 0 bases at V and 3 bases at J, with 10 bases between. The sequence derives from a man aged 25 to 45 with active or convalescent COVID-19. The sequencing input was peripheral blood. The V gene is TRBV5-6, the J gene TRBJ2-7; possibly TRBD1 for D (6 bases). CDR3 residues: CASSLGGGHYEQYF. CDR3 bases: TGTGCCAGCAGCTTGGGTGGGGGCCACTACGAGCAGTACTTC.